The 29 T cell receptor beta chains reported below all come from one sample, sequenced in a study of response to subunit inactivated influenza vaccine (dated by TCRdb to 2017 to 2018). The library was generated by RT-PCR. The data were produced on an Illumina HiSeq 2500. Through fastp at Q25 and MiXCR, TCRdb rebuilt clones from the public reads, retaining in-frame beta chains. Each entry merges the rows of one CDR3 protein and shows their most common DNA and genes. The sample includes hundreds of thousands of distinct CDR3 sequences, with 11% observed a single time. The ten biggest clones cover about 11% of the sample. These same records also appear under a second study, on T cells expressing NK-cell markers. The second study's paper adds: TCR beta cDNA libraries were prepared using 5'RACE template switching, which introduced a universal primer site and unique molecular identifiers.

The sample was PBMCs from blood, taken on the day of vaccination. The origin of the receptors is a man aged 45-65 years who received an inactivated influenza vaccine. Donor details come from another sample of the same person, matched by shared clones.

The sample holds a few counts of this clonotype. The V gene is TRBV7-9, the J gene TRBJ2-1; no clear D. CDR1 and CDR2 (germline): SEHNR, FQNEAQ (reference sequence). This CDR3 comprises 17 residues. The V gene lost 1 base and the J gene lost 0 bases, with 13 bases spanning the gap. CDR3 nucleotide sequence: TGTGCCAGCAGCTTAGAGGGCAGTTTTAGCTCCTACAATGAGCAGTTCTTC. Amino acids: CASSLEGSFSSYNEQFF.

This chain joins TRBV7-2 and TRBJ2-4; maybe TRBD1 (6 bases). This CDR3 is built from 17 residues. Trimming left V 5 bases short and J 0 bases short, with 17 bases between. Germline CDR1 reads SGHTA; CDR2 reads FQGNSA. CDR3 protein: CASSVTGYTGAKNIQYF. The CDR3, as DNA: TGTGCCAGCAGCGTCACAGGGTACACGGGAGCCAAAAACATTCAGTACTTC.

This clonotype has more than one count but fewer than ten. CDR3 protein: CSAIGLQETQYF. CDR3 DNA: TGCAGTGCCATCGGACTCCAAGAGACCCAGTACTTC. The chain joins TRBV20-1 to TRBJ2-5; a possible D gene is TRBD2 (5 bases). Germline V gene sequence: CDR1 DFQATT, CDR2 SNEGSKA (reference sequence). The CDR3 sequence is 12 residues long. V was clipped by 6 bases and J by 1 base, with 9 bases between them.

This clonotype showed up just a few times. This chain uses TRBV5-1 with TRBJ2-1; 11 nucleotides align to TRBD2. V was pared by 2 bases and J by 3 bases, with 4 bases of the junction left unmatched. There are 16 residues in the CDR3. Germline lookup yields CDR1 SGHRS and CDR2 YFSETQ. As DNA, the CDR3 is TGCGCCAGCAGCTTTACTCTAGCGGGAGGCTACAATGAGCAGTTCTTC. This encodes CASSFTLAGGYNEQFF.

The sample holds many counts of this clonotype. The CDR3 is CSARTADRANYGYTF. In nucleotides, the CDR3 is TGCAGCGCTCGGACAGCTGACAGAGCTAACTATGGCTACACCTTC. This rearrangement joins TRBV29-1 to TRBJ1-2, with D perhaps TRBD1 (6 bases). V was trimmed by 7 bases and J by 0 bases, leaving 18 bases between them. The CDR3 sequence is 15 residues long. Germline V lookup: CDR1 SQVTM, CDR2 ANQGSEA.

Here the CDR3 DNA reads TGTGCCAGCAGCTTCCATCAGGGCCATGGCTACACCTTC. Translating it yields CASSFHQGHGYTF. The V call is TRBV5-6, the J call TRBJ1-2; D perhaps matches TRBD1 (5 bases). The CDR3 sequence is 13 residues long. The V and J ends lost 2 bases and 6 bases respectively, with 11 bases between them. CDR1 is SGHDT and CDR2 is YYEEEE in the germline V gene.

This chain connects TRBV18 to TRBJ1-2; the match to TRBD1 covers 10 bases. Germline loops: CDR1 KGHSH, CDR2 LQKENI. With 3 bases clipped from V and 7 bases from J, the junction kept 5 bases outside the gene matches. The CDR3 spans 14 residues. CDR3 region: CASSPLGQGFGYTF. The CDR3 coding sequence is TGTGCCAGCTCACCTCTGGGACAGGGGTTTGGCTACACCTTC.

Many counts were recorded for this clonotype. V usage is TRBV7-9 and J usage is TRBJ2-1; maybe TRBD2 (6 bases). Germline assignment: CDR1 SEHNR and CDR2 FQNEAQ (reference sequence). The CDR3 has 17 residues. Trimming pared 2 bases from V and 5 bases from J, leaving 19 bases between. CDR3 sequence (DNA): TGTGCCAGCAGCTTACCGTTTCGGCTAGCGATCAACAATGAGCAGTTCTTC. Translated, it gives CASSLPFRLAINNEQFF.

This clonotype showed up just a few times. The rearrangement joins TRBV19 to TRBJ2-1; 10 bases map to TRBD1. The CDR3 totals 15 residues. The V gene end was trimmed by 4 bases and the J gene end by 5 bases; junction bases not matched to a gene: 5. Germline lookup yields CDR1 LNHDA and CDR2 SQIVND (reference sequence). In DNA form, the CDR3 reads TGTGCCAGTAGTACCCGACAGGGGGCTAACAATGAGCAGTTCTTC. It specifies CASSTRQGANNEQFF.

CDR3 amino acids: CAIRPGLAALETQYF. CDR3 bases: TGTGCCATCAGGCCGGGACTAGCGGCTTTAGAGACCCAGTACTTC. This chain connects TRBV10-3 to TRBJ2-5; 11 bases are shared with TRBD2. The CDR3 is 15 residues long. The ends lost 6 bases at V and 4 bases at J; junction bases unmatched: 7. The germline V gene has CDR1 ENHRY and CDR2 SYGVKD.

This clonotype was seen only a few times. The chain couples TRBV28 to TRBJ2-5; 7 positions match TRBD1. CDR1 MDHEN and CDR2 SYDVKM come from the germline V gene. The CDR3 runs to 15 residues. The junction had 11 bases not matched to a gene; V was cut back by 5 bases and J by 5 bases. The CDR3 sequence: CASSPATGRVETQYF. The CDR3 nucleotides are TGTGCCAGCAGTCCGGCGACAGGGCGCGTGGAGACCCAGTACTTC.

This clonotype has more than one count but fewer than ten. The V and J genes are TRBV12-3 or TRBV12-4 and TRBJ2-7; D ambiguous. Trimming pared 7 bases from V and 4 bases from J, leaving 17 bases between. This CDR3 has 14 amino acids. The CDR3 nucleotides read TGTGCCAGCAACCCTCAACACAGAGATTACGAGCAGTACTTC. This sequence encodes CASNPQHRDYEQYF.

The V gene is TRBV28, the J gene TRBJ1-5; the D gene is possibly TRBD1 (5 bases). The CDR3 contains 14 residues. V lost 11 bases and J 4 bases, leaving 18 bases between the germline ends. The germline gives CDR1 MDHEN, CDR2 SYDVKM. CDR3 DNA sequence: TGTGCCTCCTATCTTCCTGGGGGTAATCAGCCCCAGCATTTT. Translation gives CASYLPGGNQPQHF.

This clonotype appeared a few times. V gene TRBV28 combines with J gene TRBJ1-2; the D is unclear. Trimming stripped 5 bases from V and 1 base from J, with 14 bases between. The CDR3 sequence is 15 residues long. Germline CDR1 is MDHEN and CDR2 is SYDVKM. The CDR3 sequence: CASSTYGRDNYGYTF. CDR3 sequence (DNA): TGTGCCAGCAGTACCTATGGACGGGATAACTATGGCTACACCTTC.

This clonotype came up a few times. The genes are TRBV29-1 and TRBJ2-2; possible D gene TRBD1, 5 bases. V gave up 4 bases and J gave up 7 bases, with 13 bases separating them. CDR3 length equals 13 residues. Per the germline V gene, CDR1 is SQVTM and CDR2 is ANQGSEA. The DNA of the CDR3 is TGCAGCGTTGTGGTACAGGCCCACGGGGAGCTGTTTTTT. Amino acid sequence: CSVVVQAHGELFF.

This clonotype was detected only a few times. The genes are TRBV7-2 and TRBJ2-1, with 10 positions matching TRBD1. There are 12 residues in the CDR3. In germline, CDR1 is SGHTA, CDR2 FQGNSA. The J segment lost 12 bases and the V segment lost 6 bases, leaving 5 bases of the junction unmatched. The CDR3 DNA reads as TGTGCCAGCAGTCCGACAGGGGGCAGGCAGTTCTTC. The encoded protein is CASSPTGGRQFF.

The sample holds a few counts of this clonotype. The V call is TRBV12-3 or TRBV12-4, the J call TRBJ2-5, with 14 bases lining up with TRBD2. The CDR3 spans 14 residues. V shed 6 bases, J shed 7 bases, and the junction held 4 bases outside the gene matches. This chain's CDR3 is CASSPGLAGGTQYF. In nucleotides, the CDR3 is TGTGCCAGCAGCCCCGGACTAGCGGGAGGGACCCAGTACTTC.

This chain uses TRBV4-2 with TRBJ2-3, with 8 bases lining up with TRBD1. The germline V gene has CDR1 LGHNA and CDR2 YNFKEQ. The CDR3 runs 15 residues. Trimming cost V 0 bases and J 4 bases; bases outside gene matches: 3. This chain's CDR3 is CASSQDGQGADTQYF. The CDR3 nucleotides are TGTGCCAGCAGCCAAGACGGACAGGGAGCAGATACGCAGTATTTT.

V is TRBV30 and J is TRBJ2-1; a weak D match, TRBD2 (6 bases). The germline CDR1 and CDR2 sequences are GTSNPN and SVGIG (reference sequence). The CDR3 consists of 14 residues. V lost 0 bases to trimming and J lost 4 bases, with 10 bases between them. CDR3: CAWSVSGRYNEQFF. In DNA, the CDR3 is TGTGCCTGGAGTGTTAGCGGTCGTTACAATGAGCAGTTCTTC. Full variable domain (outside the CDR3, taken from reference TRBV30 and TRBJ2-1): SQTIHQWPATLVQPVGSPLSLECTVEGTSNPNLYWYRQAAGRGLQLLFYSVGIGQISSEVPQNLSASRPQDRQFILSSKKLLLSDSGFYLCAWSVSGRYNEQFFGPGTRLTVL.

This clonotype has just a few counts. The genes are TRBV10-3 and TRBJ1-2, with 7 bases matching TRBD1. This CDR3 has 13 residues. V shed 7 bases and J 6 bases; nucleotides not matched to a gene: 8. CDR1 ENHRY and CDR2 SYGVKD come from the germline V gene. DNA of the CDR3: TGTGCCATCACTTACTCGACAGGGAATGGCTACACCTTC. Its translation: CAITYSTGNGYTF.

This clonotype was counted a single time. The genes are TRBV12-3 or TRBV12-4 and TRBJ1-4; a possible D gene is TRBD1 (5 bases). V dropped 6 bases and J dropped 14 bases, with 13 bases sitting between them. The CDR3 is 11 residues long. CDR3 loop: CASSLPGPLFF. DNA for the CDR3: TGTGCCAGCAGCTTACCGGGACCTCTGTTTTTT.

In this sample, this clonotype turned up a few times. The V call is TRBV5-1, the J call TRBJ1-1; possible D gene TRBD1, 6 bases. The CDR3 length is 15 residues. Germline CDR1 reads SGHRS; CDR2 reads YFSETQ. Trimming took 3 bases from V and 0 from J, leaving 12 bases between them. CDR3 sequence: CASSSLDSMNTEAFF. DNA of the CDR3: TGCGCCAGCAGCTCCTTGGACAGTATGAACACTGAAGCTTTCTTT.

The rearrangement joins TRBV2 to TRBJ2-7; D not resolved. V lost 8 bases to trimming and J lost 7 bases, with 21 bases between them. There are 14 residues in the CDR3. The germline CDR1 and CDR2 sequences are SNHLY and FYNNEI. CDR3 DNA sequence: TGTGCCAGCTCGGATGGGCAGGCCCTGGAAGAGCAGTACTTC. Translated: CASSDGQALEEQYF.

The chain carries TRBV12-3 or TRBV12-4 and TRBJ2-5; TRBD2 matches at 8 bases. The V and J ends lost 6 bases and 5 bases, in that order; junction bases with no gene match: 17. The length of the CDR3 is 17 residues. CDR3 DNA sequence: TGTGCCAGCAGCCCAAGTACGGGGGGGCCGTTCGTGGAGACCCAGTACTTC. Amino acids: CASSPSTGGPFVETQYF.

This clonotype appeared many times. CDR3 loop: CASSQEPPLNYGYTF. The DNA of the CDR3 is TGCGCCAGCAGCCAAGAACCGCCTTTAAACTATGGCTACACCTTC. J is TRBJ1-2 and V is TRBV4-3; D not resolved. V lost 0 bases and J lost 2, with 10 bases in between. This CDR3 comprises 15 residues. Germline CDR1 LGHNA, CDR2 YSLEER.

The rearrangement uses TRBV5-1 and TRBJ1-6, with 10 nucleotides matching TRBD1. V gave up 3 bases and J gave up 10 bases; unmatched junction bases: 7. This CDR3 contains 15 residues. The germline CDR1 and CDR2 sequences are SGHRS and YFSETQ. The CDR3: CASSYDRGLGSPLHF. CDR3 coding DNA: TGCGCCAGCAGCTATGACAGGGGGCTAGGCTCACCCCTCCACTTT.

This clonotype was seen at least ten times. This rearrangement joins TRBV29-1 to TRBJ2-7, with TRBD2 matching 11 bases. V was clipped by 6 bases and J by 5 bases; unmatched bases: 3. The CDR3 runs 12 residues. Germline V gene data show CDR1 as SQVTM and CDR2 as ANQGSEA. In nucleotides, the CDR3 is TGCAGCGTGAGGGGACTAGCGGACGAGCAGTACTTC. This codes for CSVRGLADEQYF.

The rearrangement joins TRBV7-6 to TRBJ1-3; D not certain. The CDR3 sequence is 15 residues long. Germline loops: CDR1 SGHVS, CDR2 FNYEAQ. The V end was cut by 1 base, the J end by 0 bases, with 7 bases between. The chain's CDR3 is CASSLEPSSGNTIYF. DNA of the CDR3: TGTGCCAGCAGCTTAGAGCCAAGCTCTGGAAACACCATATATTTT.

This clonotype turned up a few times. The CDR3 sequence is CASSFGSPNTGELFF. In DNA, the CDR3 is TGCGCCAGCAGCTTCGGCAGTCCGAACACCGGGGAGCTGTTTTTT. The rearrangement links TRBV5-1 to TRBJ2-2; D unclear. The V end was cut by 2 bases, the J end by 0 bases, with 8 bases between. This CDR3 spans 15 amino acids. In germline, CDR1 is SGHRS, CDR2 YFSETQ.